This TCR beta chain was identified during a study of blood T cell repertoires in COVID-19. Study information: Italy, Spain and the United States were the sources of the convalescent and acute COVID-19 samples.

In the study's own analysis: Reference gene primer amplification yielded estimated nucleated cell counts. Clones were read by immunoSEQ multiplex PCR, and TCRdb kept only the in-frame ones, dropping some. Clonal size and the V and J genes are those of that table, whereas D and trimming came from the DNA. The sample holds 200,000 or so clones, 80% to 85% seen once. The CDR3 sequence is 14 residues long. V dropped 3 bases and J dropped 6; count of bases not matched to a gene: 4. CDR1 and CDR2 (germline): SGHRS, YFSETQ. The sequencing sample was made of peripheral blood. The source of this sequence is a human donor in a cohort sampled during active COVID-19. The V gene is TRBV5-1, the J gene TRBJ2-5; TRBD1 matches 11 bases. Written as DNA, the CDR3 is TGCGCCAGCAGCTCCGGGACAGGGGGTCAGACCCAGTACTTC. It is translated as CASSSGTGGQTQYF.